The rows below give T cell receptor beta chains drawn from one sample of a study of T-cell memory formation after mild COVID-19. Via MiXCR, TCRdb re-called the 5' RACE reads, giving one row per CDR3 protein. The sample lists 250,000 to 350,000 distinct CDR3 sequences, 13% to 15% seen once, with about 21% in the top ten. Sequenced sample: PBMCs or a T cell subset sorted from them (not recorded which). Receptor source: a man aged 18 to 30 who had mild COVID-19 (a few samples of this study predate the infection). Cell type and time point are not known. CDR3s leave out the opening cysteine and the closing phenylalanine or tryptophan. The order of the fields is J gene, V gene, CDR3 protein.

j_call: TRBJ1-2
v_call: TRBV20-1
cdr3_aa: SAREPRGATYGYT

j_call: TRBJ1-4
v_call: TRBV7-2
cdr3_aa: ASSLNGQINEKLF

j_call: TRBJ2-3
v_call: TRBV20-1
cdr3_aa: SARDGTSATDTQY

j_call: TRBJ2-3
v_call: TRBV24-1
cdr3_aa: ATSDRFRDRGTDTQY

j_call: TRBJ2-2
v_call: TRBV28
cdr3_aa: ASSLFGTGGSGELF

j_call: TRBJ2-1
v_call: TRBV7-2
cdr3_aa: ASSLGAGTYNEQF

j_call: TRBJ2-7
v_call: TRBV6-5
cdr3_aa: ASSYGQATYEQY

j_call: TRBJ1-1
v_call: TRBV27
cdr3_aa: ASSLWGVGTEAF

j_call: TRBJ2-7
v_call: TRBV9
cdr3_aa: ASSPRGSLSWEQY

j_call: TRBJ2-7
v_call: TRBV6-5
cdr3_aa: ASSYSSQVYEQY

j_call: TRBJ2-7
v_call: TRBV27
cdr3_aa: ASSASGTGSYEQH

j_call: TRBJ1-4
v_call: TRBV20-1
cdr3_aa: SARDQGVGEKLF

j_call: TRBJ1-2
v_call: TRBV20-1
cdr3_aa: SAPSADRVAYGYT

j_call: TRBJ2-1
v_call: TRBV24-1
cdr3_aa: ATSDLRGATNEQF

j_call: TRBJ1-4
v_call: TRBV18
cdr3_aa: ASSPRLVVEVEKLF

j_call: TRBJ1-2
v_call: TRBV20-1
cdr3_aa: SAVVGQPSGYT

j_call: TRBJ2-3
v_call: TRBV15
cdr3_aa: ATSRDFSGGTDTQY

j_call: TRBJ1-5
v_call: TRBV4-3
cdr3_aa: ASSLQGPGQPQH

j_call: TRBJ2-1
v_call: TRBV5-6
cdr3_aa: ASSSLAGGNNEQF

j_call: TRBJ2-1
v_call: TRBV6-2/TRBV6-3
cdr3_aa: ASSWTSRHEQF

j_call: TRBJ1-1
v_call: TRBV5-1
cdr3_aa: ASSYTVLAEAF

j_call: TRBJ2-5
v_call: TRBV28
cdr3_aa: ASSLGQLKQETQY

j_call: TRBJ1-2
v_call: TRBV25-1
cdr3_aa: ASSERGPTVQGWRVGYT

j_call: TRBJ2-5
v_call: TRBV24-1
cdr3_aa: ATSDPPRGGETQY

j_call: TRBJ2-1
v_call: TRBV12-3/TRBV12-4
cdr3_aa: ASRTGSYNEQF

j_call: TRBJ2-7
v_call: TRBV12-3/TRBV12-4
cdr3_aa: ASSFDLLNSEQY

j_call: TRBJ2-7
v_call: TRBV3-1
cdr3_aa: ASSWAGPAYEQY

j_call: TRBJ2-5
v_call: TRBV20-1
cdr3_aa: SAQWQSRTQY

j_call: TRBJ1-5
v_call: TRBV5-1
cdr3_aa: ASSLGGVGQPQH

j_call: TRBJ1-2
v_call: TRBV7-9
cdr3_aa: ASSLGEVYGYT

j_call: TRBJ2-7
v_call: TRBV4-1
cdr3_aa: ASSRDRALREQY

j_call: TRBJ2-1
v_call: TRBV4-1
cdr3_aa: ASSQSYLADNEQF

j_call: TRBJ1-2
v_call: TRBV14
cdr3_aa: ASSQAPGQGLGGYT

j_call: TRBJ2-3
v_call: TRBV5-5
cdr3_aa: ASSLQGLGTDTQY

j_call: TRBJ2-3
v_call: TRBV11-1
cdr3_aa: ASSLFPSPDTQY

j_call: TRBJ2-7
v_call: TRBV10-2
cdr3_aa: ASRAGGLTYEQY

j_call: TRBJ1-5
v_call: TRBV9
cdr3_aa: ASSGGQVNQPQH

j_call: TRBJ2-7
v_call: TRBV6-5
cdr3_aa: ASSYSQYYEQY

j_call: TRBJ1-1
v_call: TRBV27
cdr3_aa: ASSSGTVVNTEAF

j_call: TRBJ2-3
v_call: TRBV7-9
cdr3_aa: ASSPGQGPDTQY

j_call: TRBJ1-6
v_call: TRBV12-3/TRBV12-4
cdr3_aa: ASSGTRNNSPLH